The source of this TCR beta chain is a study of response to subunit inactivated influenza vaccine. TCRdb used MiXCR to reprocess the RT-PCR reads, holding one entry per CDR3 protein. The top ten hold around 13% of the sample, which has about 520,000 distinct CDR3 sequences, approximately 7.2% seen once. This clonotype was detected only a few times. What it binds is not known. General observations from the study: That few new T cells are recruited by each seasonal influenza vaccination was the authors' suggestion.

Germline CDR1 reads LGHNA; CDR2 reads YSLEER. V lost 1 base, J lost 7 bases, and 6 bases stayed unmatched. The CDR3 runs to 15 residues. This sample comprised PBMCs from blood, obtained approximately 25 months after vaccination. The V call is TRBV4-3, the J call TRBJ2-3; 9 bases agree with TRBD2. The receptor comes from a man in his fifties or sixties who received an inactivated influenza vaccine. The DNA of the CDR3 is TGCGCCAGCAGCCAAGGTATTAGCGGGGGAAATACGCAGTATTTT. As protein: CASSQGISGGNTQYF.